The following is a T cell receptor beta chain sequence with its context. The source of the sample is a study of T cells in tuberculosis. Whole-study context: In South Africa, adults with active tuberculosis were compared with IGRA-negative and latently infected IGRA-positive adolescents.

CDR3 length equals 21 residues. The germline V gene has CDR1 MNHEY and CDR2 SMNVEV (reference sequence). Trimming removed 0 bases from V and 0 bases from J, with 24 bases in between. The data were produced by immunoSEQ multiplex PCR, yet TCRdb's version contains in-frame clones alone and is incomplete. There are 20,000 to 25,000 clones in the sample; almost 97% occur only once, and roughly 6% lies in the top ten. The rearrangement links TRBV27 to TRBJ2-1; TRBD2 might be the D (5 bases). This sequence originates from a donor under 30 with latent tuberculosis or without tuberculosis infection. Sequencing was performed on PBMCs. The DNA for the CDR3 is TGTGCCAGCAGTTTATCTTCATCTGGCGGGCACTCGGTCATCTCCTACAATGAGCAGTTCTTC. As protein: CASSLSSSGGHSVISYNEQFF.